A selection of T cell receptor beta chains follows, all from one sample in a study of blood T cells in healthy people across ages. TCRdb processed the 5' RACE reads anew with MiXCR; each CDR3 protein has one entry. The sample comprises approximately 1,700,000 distinct CDR3 sequences, 39% of which are singletons, and under 30% rests with the top ten. The sequenced sample consisted of blood. All receptors come from a human donor in good health. CDR3s include the opening cysteine and the closing phenylalanine or tryptophan. D genes are given only for firm matches. Size is omitted from some rows. Given values are once, few, many or a class for expanded clones.

NA | few | TRBJ2-3 | TRBV20-1 | CSGEGAFTDTQYF | TGCAGTGGGGAGGGGGCCTTCACAGATACGCAGTATTTT
TRBD1 | NA | TRBJ2-5 | TRBV4-3 | CASSQGDSRETQYF | TGCGCCAGCAGCCAAGGGGACAGTCGGGAGACCCAGTACTTC
NA | NA | TRBJ2-3 | TRBV29-1 | CSVEDRNGDTDTQYF | TGCAGCGTTGAAGATCGGAACGGGGACACAGATACGCAGTATTTT
NA | NA | TRBJ1-2 | TRBV29-1 | CSVETGRRFDGYTF | TGCAGCGTTGAAACGGGCAGGAGATTCGATGGCTACACCTTC
NA | once | TRBJ1-2 | TRBV13 | CASSLAFCGHTF | TGTGCCAGCAGCTTAGCCTTCTGTGGCCACACCTTC
NA | few | TRBJ1-4 | TRBV10-3 | CATGGPDGDGELFF | TGTGCCACCGGGGGACCGGACGGGGATGGGGAACTGTTTTTT
NA | few | TRBJ2-7 | TRBV4-1 | CASSQIAGNYEQYF | TGCGCCAGCAGCCAAATCGCTGGGAACTACGAGCAGTACTTC
NA | few | TRBJ1-6 | TRBV12-3/TRBV12-4 | CASSSGYNSPLHF | TGTGCCAGCAGCTCAGGGTATAATTCACCCCTCCACTTT
NA | few | TRBJ2-5 | TRBV5-5 | CASSPEPGWETQYF | TGTGCCAGCAGCCCTGAACCGGGTTGGGAGACCCAGTACTTC
NA | NA | TRBJ2-1 | TRBV5-6 | CASSPGVGYEQFF | TGTGCCAGCAGCCCTGGAGTGGGATATGAGCAGTTCTTC
NA | few | TRBJ2-5 | TRBV6-5 | CATRESSGQGWETQYF | TGTGCCACTCGGGAGAGTAGCGGACAAGGTTGGGAGACCCAGTACTTC
NA | NA | TRBJ1-1 | TRBV4-1 | CASSQVLLLGTEAFF | TGCGCCAGCAGCCAAGTATTACTCCTTGGGACCGAAGCTTTCTTT
NA | few | TRBJ2-3 | TRBV5-5 | CASSLAQKRDTQYF | TGTGCCAGCAGCTTGGCACAGAAGAGGGATACGCAGTATTTT